This TCR beta chain comes out of a study of CD8 T cells in ankylosing spondylitis. Findings and limits, study-wide: Previously reported in reactive arthritis synovial fluid and blood were some of the motif variants. CD8+ cells made up the disease-linked clones, which were relatively rare in peripheral blood.

This clonotype showed up many times. The antigen is not known. The authors made TCR beta libraries by quantitative 5'-RACE with molecular barcodes. Each CDR3 protein gets one entry after TCRdb re-called the 5' RACE reads with MiXCR. Of 200,000 to 300,000 distinct CDR3 sequences listed, approximately 8.4% are singletons. The specimen sequenced was blood, either unsorted or a sorted T cell fraction (not recorded which). The TCR comes from a female donor with ankylosing spondylitis or in good health (not recorded which).

DNA for the CDR3: TGCAGCGTACGATTAGCGGGAGTAGAGACCCAGTACTTC. This translates into CSVRLAGVETQYF. The chain has TRBV29-1 and TRBJ2-5, with 9 bases matching TRBD2. The V gene's germline CDR1 is SQVTM and CDR2 ANQGSEA. Germline trimming cut 6 bases from V and 4 bases from J; bases unmatched to any gene: 6. The CDR3 is made up of 13 amino acids.